These T cell receptor beta chains were read from a single sample in a study of cytomegalovirus exposure and HLA in healthy donors. Clones were read by immunoSEQ multiplex PCR, and TCRdb kept only the in-frame ones, dropping some. This sample yields some 86,000 clones, of which around 79% are seen a single time; roughly 14% belongs to the top ten. Sequencing was carried out using PBMCs. The source is a woman aged 40 to 49 in good health and CMV-seropositive. CDR3s include the opening cysteine and the closing phenylalanine or tryptophan. D genes are given only for firm matches. For some rows the clone size is stated as once, few or many, or as a class when expanded; others skip it.

CDR3nt	CDR3aa	d_gene	v_gene	j_gene	abundance
TGTGCCAGCAGTGAATCAGTCCTAGCGGGGGCATACAATGAGCAGTTCTTC	CASSESVLAGAYNEQFF	TRBD2	TRBV6-1	TRBJ2-1	.
TGTGCCAGCAGTTACCGAGGGTATGGGTACGGGGAGCTGTTTTTT	CASSYRGYGYGELFF	.	TRBV6-5	TRBJ2-2	.
TGTGCCAGCAGCTTAAACGCAGGGCCTAAAAACAATGAGCAGTTCTTC	CASSLNAGPKNNEQFF	.	TRBV7-2	TRBJ2-1	.
TGTGCCAGCAGTCCCCCTCGACTAGGATCCTACAATGAGCAGTTCTTC	CASSPPRLGSYNEQFF	.	TRBV27	TRBJ2-1	.
TGCGCCAGCAGCTTACACAGGAGCTCTGGAAACACCATATATTTT	CASSLHRSSGNTIYF	.	TRBV5-1	TRBJ1-3	.
TGCGCCAGCAGCTCCCTCCCGACATCGGCCGAAGGGACCCAGTACTTC	CASSSLPTSAEGTQYF	.	TRBV5-1	TRBJ2-5	.
TGCGCCAGCAGCCACCCCCTTGGCGGGCGGGGGGCCGTAAGTGAGCAGTTCTTC	CASSHPLGGRGAVSEQFF	TRBD2	TRBV4-1	TRBJ2-1	.
TGTGCCACCGGTGGGCCGGCAACTAATGAAAAACTGTTTTTT	CATGGPATNEKLFF	.	TRBV19	TRBJ1-4	.
TGTGCCAGCTCACGCGGACAGGGGGCTACTGAGACCCAGTACTTC	CASSRGQGATETQYF	TRBD1	TRBV18	TRBJ2-5	.
TGTGCCAGCAGTCATAACAGGAACACTGAAGCTTTCTTT	CASSHNRNTEAFF	.	TRBV2	TRBJ1-1	.
TGTGCCAGCAGCTTTCGTGTGGGGGCCCGGGGATATGGAGAGCAGTACTTC	CASSFRVGARGYGEQYF	.	TRBV11-2	TRBJ2-7	.
TGCGCCAGCAGCGGTAACAGGAAAACTGAAGCTTTCTTT	CASSGNRKTEAFF	.	TRBV5-1	TRBJ1-1	once
TGTGCCAGCAGCTTGACGAGCCTTAGGGGGTCCATATATTTT	CASSLTSLRGSIYF	.	TRBV5-6	TRBJ1-3	.
TGTGCCAGCAGTTTAGCCTCTAGCGGGAGGGGACAAGAGACCCAGTACTTC	CASSLASSGRGQETQYF	TRBD2	TRBV28	TRBJ2-5	.
TGTGCCTGGAGTGCCCCCCCCCGCGGTGAAAAACTGTTTTTT	CAWSAPPRGEKLFF	.	TRBV30	TRBJ1-4	.
TGTGCCAGTTTGCGGGCTCAGGGGGCCGGGGAGCTGTTTTTT	CASLRAQGAGELFF	TRBD1	TRBV19	TRBJ2-2	.
TGTGCCAGCAGAGTAGCGGGAGGGCCAGGAGAGACCCAGTACTTC	CASRVAGGPGETQYF	TRBD2	TRBV27	TRBJ2-5	.
TGTGCCAGCTCACCCCGAATCGAGCAAGAGACCCAGTACTTC	CASSPRIEQETQYF	.	TRBV18	TRBJ2-5	.
TGTGCCAGCAGGCCGGGACTAGAGCCCGGGGAGCTGTTTTTT	CASRPGLEPGELFF	TRBD2	TRBV7-2	TRBJ2-2	.
TGTGCCAGCTCACGCCGACAGGGGCGGCAAGAGACCCAGTACTTC	CASSRRQGRQETQYF	TRBD1	TRBV18	TRBJ2-5	.
TGCGCCAGCAGCCAAGAGCTGCAGTCCCCCTATGGCTACACCTTC	CASSQELQSPYGYTF	.	TRBV4-3	TRBJ1-2	.
TGTGCCAGCAGCGTAGGCACCACAGGCCAGCCCCAGCATTTT	CASSVGTTGQPQHF	.	TRBV9	TRBJ1-5	.
TGCGCCAGCAGCCCGGTGACAGGGGACTATGGCTACACCTTC	CASSPVTGDYGYTF	TRBD1	TRBV5-1	TRBJ1-2	.
TGCGCCAGCAGCCCCGGGGATAACACTGAAGCTTTCTTT	CASSPGDNTEAFF	.	TRBV5-1	TRBJ1-1	.
TGTGCCAGCAGCTTAGCGAACCTAGCGGGAGCATACGAGCAGTACTTC	CASSLANLAGAYEQYF	TRBD2	TRBV7-2	TRBJ2-7	.
TGTGCTAGCAGCTTAGCGGGAGTTGCTGAGCAGTTCTTC	CASSLAGVAEQFF	TRBD2	TRBV7-7	TRBJ2-1	.
TGTGCCAGCAGCTCCGGGACAGGGGGAGGCTACACCTTC	CASSSGTGGGYTF	TRBD1	TRBV9	TRBJ1-2	.
TGTGCCAGCAGTGAAGCGCTTCTGGGGAGCTCCTACGAGCAGTACTTC	CASSEALLGSSYEQYF	.	TRBV2	TRBJ2-7	.
TGTGCCAGCAGCTCCGGACTAGCGGGAGGTCAGAGTGAGCAGTTCTTC	CASSSGLAGGQSEQFF	TRBD2	TRBV7-3	TRBJ2-1	.
TGTGCCACCAGCAGAGGAGTCAATAGCAATCAGCCCCAGCATTTT	CATSRGVNSNQPQHF	.	TRBV15	TRBJ1-5	.
TGTGCCAGCAGCGCCCGTGGAGAGAATGAGCAGTTCTTC	CASSARGENEQFF	.	TRBV13	TRBJ2-1	.
TGCGCCAGCAGCAATGGACAGGGGGCTTGGGGCTACACCTTC	CASSNGQGAWGYTF	TRBD1	TRBV5-1	TRBJ1-2	.
TGTGCCAGCATCGTCAGGGGGCCCACCGAAGCTTTCTTT	CASIVRGPTEAFF	TRBD1	TRBV13	TRBJ1-1	.
TGTGCCAGCAGCCCAGGACAGGGCAATTCACCCCTCCACTTT	CASSPGQGNSPLHF	TRBD1	TRBV7-3	TRBJ1-6	.
TGTGCCAGCAGGTTCGAACGGGGGAATCAGCCCCAGCATTTT	CASRFERGNQPQHF	.	TRBV2	TRBJ1-5	few
TGTGCCACTCGGGGGGATACGCAGTATTTT	CATRGDTQYF	.	TRBV6-1	TRBJ2-3	.
TGTGCCAGCATAGGGTCCACAGGGATTGAAGCTTTCTTT	CASIGSTGIEAFF	.	TRBV6-1	TRBJ1-1	.
TGTGCCAGCAGCTTGGGGGACAGGGCCTATAGCAATCAGCCCCAGCATTTT	CASSLGDRAYSNQPQHF	TRBD1	TRBV5-8	TRBJ1-5	.
TGCGCCAGCAGCAGCGTGGGACAGGGGAATGAAAAACTGTTTTTT	CASSSVGQGNEKLFF	TRBD1	TRBV5-1	TRBJ1-4	.
TGCGCCAGCAGCCAAGATTGGGGCGAAGAGACCCAGTACTTC	CASSQDWGEETQYF	.	TRBV4-1	TRBJ2-5	.
TGTGCCAGCAGTTTTTCCGGGACAGACTACGAGCAGTACTTC	CASSFSGTDYEQYF	TRBD1	TRBV7-2	TRBJ2-7	.
TGTGCCAGCAACACGGAATGGGACAGGGGCCCGAACACCGGGGAGCTGTTTTTT	CASNTEWDRGPNTGELFF	TRBD1	TRBV28	TRBJ2-2	few
TGTGCCATCAGTGGATTGGCCCCGAACACTGAAGCTTTCTTT	CAISGLAPNTEAFF	.	TRBV10-3	TRBJ1-1	.
TGTGCCAGCACCCTCGGTGACGAGCAGTACTTC	CASTLGDEQYF	.	TRBV11-2	TRBJ2-7	.
TGCGCCAGCAGCCGACCGGGTCGGCAGGGGTGGAGTGGCTACACCTTC	CASSRPGRQGWSGYTF	.	TRBV5-1	TRBJ1-2	few
TGTGCCAGCAGCGGGGGGACAGGGGGTTACAATGAGCAGTTCTTC	CASSGGTGGYNEQFF	TRBD1	TRBV9	TRBJ2-1	.
TGTGCCAGCAGCCTCGGGTTGGATGGCTACACCTTC	CASSLGLDGYTF	.	TRBV5-8	TRBJ1-2	.
TGTGCCAGTAGTCGGGTCGGGGGGCCCCTCTACACCTTC	CASSRVGGPLYTF	.	TRBV19	TRBJ1-2	.
TGTGCCAGCAGCCTTCCTACTGGCGGTAGATTTTACACTGAAGCTTTCTTT	CASSLPTGGRFYTEAFF	.	TRBV5-5	TRBJ1-1	.
TGTGCCAGCAGCTTCTGGCGGGGAGTTGAGCAGTTCTTC	CASSFWRGVEQFF	.	TRBV5-4	TRBJ2-1	.
TGTGCCAGCTCACCAATGGGCGGGAGCAATCAGCCCCAGCATTTT	CASSPMGGSNQPQHF	.	TRBV18	TRBJ1-5	.
TGTGCCAGCAGCTCCGGGACAGGGGTCCAGCCCCAGCATTTT	CASSSGTGVQPQHF	TRBD1	TRBV5-6	TRBJ1-5	.
TGTGCCAGTAGCGTTCGGGACTTAGGACGGGATGAGCAGTTCTTC	CASSVRDLGRDEQFF	.	TRBV19	TRBJ2-1	few
TGTGCCAGCATCCCTGGGACAGGGTTTCGGCCCCAGCATTTT	CASIPGTGFRPQHF	TRBD1	TRBV28	TRBJ1-5	.
TGTGCCAGCTCCCTCACTCAAATTAACTATGGCTACACCTTC	CASSLTQINYGYTF	.	TRBV7-2	TRBJ1-2	.
TGTGCCAGCAGTCACACTGTAAGGCGGCAAGAGACCCAGTACTTC	CASSHTVRRQETQYF	.	TRBV28	TRBJ2-5	.
TGTGCCAGTAGTATAATTGAGGGTACCGGAGCTTTCTTT	CASSIIEGTGAFF	.	TRBV19	TRBJ1-1	.
TGTGCCAGCACTGAGGGACAGTCTTCAATTTCCTACGAGCAGTACTTC	CASTEGQSSISYEQYF	TRBD1	TRBV2	TRBJ2-7	.